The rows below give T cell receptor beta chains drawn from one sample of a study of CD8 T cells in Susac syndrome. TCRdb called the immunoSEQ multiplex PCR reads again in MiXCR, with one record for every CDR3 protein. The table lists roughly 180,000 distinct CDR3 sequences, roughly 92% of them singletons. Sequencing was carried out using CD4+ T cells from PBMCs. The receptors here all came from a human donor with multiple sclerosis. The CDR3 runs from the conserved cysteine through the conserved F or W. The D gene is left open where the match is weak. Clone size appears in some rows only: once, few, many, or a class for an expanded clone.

CDR3 protein: CAWSGDIYGYTF
CDR3 DNA: TGTGCCTGGAGTGGGGACATTTATGGCTACACCTTC
D gene: .
clone size: .
J gene: TRBJ1-2
V gene: TRBV30

CDR3 protein: CASTGRDFSYEQYF
CDR3 DNA: TGTGCCAGCACTGGGCGGGATTTCTCCTACGAGCAGTACTTC
D gene: .
clone size: .
J gene: TRBJ2-7
V gene: TRBV2

CDR3 protein: CASTETGHYSNQPQHF
CDR3 DNA: TGTGCCAGTACCGAGACAGGCCATTATAGCAATCAGCCCCAGCATTTT
D gene: .
clone size: .
J gene: TRBJ1-5
V gene: TRBV19

CDR3 protein: CSASLRVENTGELFF
CDR3 DNA: TGCAGTGCTAGTTTACGCGTAGAGAACACCGGGGAGCTGTTTTTT
D gene: .
clone size: .
J gene: TRBJ2-2
V gene: TRBV20-1

CDR3 protein: CASSLQSGRDETQYF
CDR3 DNA: TGCGCCAGCAGCTTGCAGTCAGGGCGGGACGAGACCCAGTACTTC
D gene: .
clone size: .
J gene: TRBJ2-5
V gene: TRBV5-1

CDR3 protein: CASITSGRNYEQYF
CDR3 DNA: TGTGCCAGTATTACTAGCGGGAGGAACTACGAGCAGTACTTC
D gene: TRBD2
clone size: .
J gene: TRBJ2-7
V gene: TRBV28

CDR3 protein: CAYQGAYEQYF
CDR3 DNA: TGTGCTTACCAGGGGGCCTACGAGCAGTACTTC
D gene: TRBD1
clone size: .
J gene: TRBJ2-7
V gene: TRBV30

CDR3 protein: CAWTRQGRTEAFF
CDR3 DNA: TGTGCCTGGACCCGACAGGGACGTACTGAAGCTTTCTTT
D gene: TRBD1
clone size: .
J gene: TRBJ1-1
V gene: TRBV30

CDR3 protein: CASMDPQDIGELFF
CDR3 DNA: TGTGCCAGCATGGATCCACAGGACATCGGGGAGCTGTTTTTT
D gene: .
clone size: .
J gene: TRBJ2-2
V gene: TRBV6-1

CDR3 protein: CASSLESSYNSPLHF
CDR3 DNA: TGTGCCAGCAGTTTAGAAAGCTCCTATAATTCACCCCTCCACTTT
D gene: .
clone size: few
J gene: TRBJ1-6
V gene: TRBV12-3/TRBV12-4

CDR3 protein: CASSYSSGGRADTQYF
CDR3 DNA: TGTGCCAGCAGTTACTCGTCTGGCGGGAGGGCAGATACGCAGTATTTT
D gene: TRBD2
clone size: .
J gene: TRBJ2-3
V gene: TRBV6-5

CDR3 protein: CATSGGEHNEQFF
CDR3 DNA: TGTGCCACGAGCGGGGGCGAACACAATGAGCAGTTCTTC
D gene: TRBD2
clone size: .
J gene: TRBJ2-1
V gene: TRBV2

CDR3 protein: CASSLRAGGPAETQYF
CDR3 DNA: TGTGCCAGCAGTTTAAGGGCGGGAGGGCCGGCAGAGACCCAGTACTTC
D gene: TRBD2
clone size: .
J gene: TRBJ2-5
V gene: TRBV27

CDR3 protein: CASSNGQGGELFF
CDR3 DNA: TGTGCCAGCAGCAACGGACAGGGAGGGGAGCTGTTTTTT
D gene: TRBD1
clone size: .
J gene: TRBJ2-2
V gene: TRBV12-3/TRBV12-4

CDR3 protein: CASSYNRVQPLHF
CDR3 DNA: TGTGCCAGCAGTTACAACAGGGTACAACCCCTCCACTTT
D gene: .
clone size: .
J gene: TRBJ1-6
V gene: TRBV6-5